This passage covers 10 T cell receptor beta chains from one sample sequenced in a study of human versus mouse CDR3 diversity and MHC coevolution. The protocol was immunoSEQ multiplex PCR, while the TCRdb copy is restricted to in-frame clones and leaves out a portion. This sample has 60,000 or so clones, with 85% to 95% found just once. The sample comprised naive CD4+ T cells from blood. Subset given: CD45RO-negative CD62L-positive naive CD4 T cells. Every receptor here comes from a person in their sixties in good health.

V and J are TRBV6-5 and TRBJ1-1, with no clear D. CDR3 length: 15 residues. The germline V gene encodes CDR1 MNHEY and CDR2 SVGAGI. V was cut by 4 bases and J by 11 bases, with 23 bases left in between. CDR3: CASSFNSPRSYGAFF. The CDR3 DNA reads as TGTGCCAGCAGTTTTAACTCACCCCGGTCTTACGGGGCTTTCTTT.

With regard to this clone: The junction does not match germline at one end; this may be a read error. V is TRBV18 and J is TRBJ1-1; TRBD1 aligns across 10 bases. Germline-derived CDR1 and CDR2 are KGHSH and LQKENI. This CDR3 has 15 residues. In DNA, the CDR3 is TGTGCCAGCTCACCTTCTGGGACAGGGGTCACTGAAGTTTTCTTT. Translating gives CASSPSGTGVTEVFF.

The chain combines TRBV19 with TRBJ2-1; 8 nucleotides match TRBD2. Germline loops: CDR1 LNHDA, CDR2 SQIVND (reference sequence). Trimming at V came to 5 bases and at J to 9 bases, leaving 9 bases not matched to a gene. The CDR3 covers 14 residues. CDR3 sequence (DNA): TGTGCCAGTAGTCCCCAAGCGGGAGCCGGTGAGCAGTTCTTC. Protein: CASSPQAGAGEQFF.

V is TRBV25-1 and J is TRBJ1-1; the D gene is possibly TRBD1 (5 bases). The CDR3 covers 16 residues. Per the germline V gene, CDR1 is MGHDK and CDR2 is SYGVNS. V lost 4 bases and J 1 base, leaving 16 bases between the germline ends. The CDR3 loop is CASSARDAVGNTEAFF. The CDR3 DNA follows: TGTGCCAGCAGTGCCAGGGATGCAGTGGGGAACACTGAAGCTTTCTTT.

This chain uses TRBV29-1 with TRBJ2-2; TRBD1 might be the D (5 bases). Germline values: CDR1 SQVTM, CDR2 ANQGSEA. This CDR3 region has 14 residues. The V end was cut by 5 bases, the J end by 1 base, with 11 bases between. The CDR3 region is CSVLAQGNTGELFF. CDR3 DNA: TGCAGCGTTCTCGCTCAGGGGAACACCGGGGAGCTGTTTTTT.

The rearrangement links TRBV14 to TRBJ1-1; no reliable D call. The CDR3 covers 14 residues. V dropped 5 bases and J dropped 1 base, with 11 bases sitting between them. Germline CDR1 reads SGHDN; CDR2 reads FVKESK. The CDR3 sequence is CASSLRQENTEAFF. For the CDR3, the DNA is TGTGCCAGCAGCTTACGACAAGAGAACACTGAAGCTTTCTTT.

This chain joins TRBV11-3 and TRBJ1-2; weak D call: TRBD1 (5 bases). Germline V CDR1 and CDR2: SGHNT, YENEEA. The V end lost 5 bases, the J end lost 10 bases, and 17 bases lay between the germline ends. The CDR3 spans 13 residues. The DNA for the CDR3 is TGTGCCAGCAGCAGGACAAATCAGGGAAACTACACCTTC. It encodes CASSRTNQGNYTF.

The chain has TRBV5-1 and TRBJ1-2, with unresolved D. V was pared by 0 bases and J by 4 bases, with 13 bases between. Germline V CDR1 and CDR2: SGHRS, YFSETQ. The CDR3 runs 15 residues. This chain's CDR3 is CASSLAVGDGYGYTF. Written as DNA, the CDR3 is TGCGCCAGCAGCTTGGCGGTGGGCGATGGCTATGGCTACACCTTC.

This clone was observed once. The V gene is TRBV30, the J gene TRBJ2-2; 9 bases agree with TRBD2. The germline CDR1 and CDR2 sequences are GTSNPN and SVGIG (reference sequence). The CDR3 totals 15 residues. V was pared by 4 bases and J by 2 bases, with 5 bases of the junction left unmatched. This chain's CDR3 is CAWNLAGTNTGELFF. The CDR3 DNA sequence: TGTGCCTGGAACCTAGCGGGAACCAACACCGGGGAGCTGTTTTTT.

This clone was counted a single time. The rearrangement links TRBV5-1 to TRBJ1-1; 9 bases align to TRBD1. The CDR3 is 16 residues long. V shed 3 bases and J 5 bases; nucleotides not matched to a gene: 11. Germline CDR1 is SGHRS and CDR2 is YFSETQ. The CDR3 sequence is CASSWEPDRGGTEAFF. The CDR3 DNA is TGCGCCAGCAGCTGGGAACCGGACAGGGGAGGAACTGAAGCTTTCTTT.